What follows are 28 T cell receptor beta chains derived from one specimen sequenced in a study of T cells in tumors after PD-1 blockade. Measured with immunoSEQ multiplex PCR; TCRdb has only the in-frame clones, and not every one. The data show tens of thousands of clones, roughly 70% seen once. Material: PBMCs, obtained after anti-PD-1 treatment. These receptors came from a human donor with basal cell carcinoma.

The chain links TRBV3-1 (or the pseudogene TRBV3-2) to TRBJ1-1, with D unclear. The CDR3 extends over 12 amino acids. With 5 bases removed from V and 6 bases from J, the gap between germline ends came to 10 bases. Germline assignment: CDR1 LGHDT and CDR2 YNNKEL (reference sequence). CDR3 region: CASSRSGAEAFF. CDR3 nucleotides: TGTGCCAGCAGCAGAAGCGGGGCTGAAGCTTTCTTT.

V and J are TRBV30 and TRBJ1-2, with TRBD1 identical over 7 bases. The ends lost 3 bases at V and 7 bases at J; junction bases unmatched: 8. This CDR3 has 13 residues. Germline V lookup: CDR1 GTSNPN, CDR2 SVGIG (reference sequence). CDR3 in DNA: TGTGCCTGGAGGCAGGGGGGCCGTTCTGGCTACACCTTC. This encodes CAWRQGGRSGYTF.

Here the CDR3 reads CAWSRNSPLHF. DNA of the CDR3: TGTGCCTGGAGTCGTAATTCACCCCTCCACTTT. This sequence joins TRBV30 and TRBJ1-6, with D hard to call. Germline V gene data show CDR1 as GTSNPN and CDR2 as SVGIG (reference sequence). V was cut by 2 bases and J by 6 bases, with 2 bases left in between. The CDR3 runs 11 residues.

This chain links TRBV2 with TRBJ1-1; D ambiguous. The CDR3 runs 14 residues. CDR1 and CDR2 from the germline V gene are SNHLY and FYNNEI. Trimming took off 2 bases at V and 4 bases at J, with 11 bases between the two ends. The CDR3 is CASSEFPGSTEAFF. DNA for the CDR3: TGTGCCAGCAGTGAATTCCCGGGGAGCACTGAAGCTTTCTTT.

Here the CDR3 reads CASSIESSPLHF. The DNA for the CDR3 is TGTGCCAGTAGTATAGAAAGTTCACCCCTCCACTTT. The chain recombines TRBV19 with TRBJ1-6; no clear D gene. The V and J ends lost 0 bases and 9 bases respectively, with 3 bases between them. This CDR3 is 12 amino acids long. Germline V lookup: CDR1 LNHDA, CDR2 SQIVND (reference sequence).

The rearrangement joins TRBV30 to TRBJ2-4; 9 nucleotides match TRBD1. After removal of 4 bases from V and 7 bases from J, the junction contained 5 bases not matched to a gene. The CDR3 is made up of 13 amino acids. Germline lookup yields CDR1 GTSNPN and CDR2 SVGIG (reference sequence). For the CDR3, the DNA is TGTGCCTGGAAGCCAGGACAGGGGAACATTCAGTACTTC. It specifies CAWKPGQGNIQYF.

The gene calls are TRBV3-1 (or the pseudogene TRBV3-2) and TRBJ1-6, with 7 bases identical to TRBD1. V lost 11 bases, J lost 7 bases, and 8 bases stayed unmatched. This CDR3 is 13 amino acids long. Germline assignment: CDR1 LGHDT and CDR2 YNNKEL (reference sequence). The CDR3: CAVRTGFNSPLHF. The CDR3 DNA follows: TGTGCCGTCAGGACAGGTTTCAATTCACCCCTCCACTTT.

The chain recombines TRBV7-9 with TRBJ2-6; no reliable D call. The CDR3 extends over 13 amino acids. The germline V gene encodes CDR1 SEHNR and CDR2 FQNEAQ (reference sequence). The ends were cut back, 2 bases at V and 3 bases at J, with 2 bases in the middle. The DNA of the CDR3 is TGTGCCAGCAGCTTATATGGGGCCAACGTCCTGACTTTC. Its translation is CASSLYGANVLTF.

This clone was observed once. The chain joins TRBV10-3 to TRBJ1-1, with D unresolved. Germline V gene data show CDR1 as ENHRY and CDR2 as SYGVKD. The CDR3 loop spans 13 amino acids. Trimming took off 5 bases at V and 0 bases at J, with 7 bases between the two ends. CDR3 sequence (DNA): TGTGCCATCAGTACAGAGATGAACACTGAAGCTTTCTTT. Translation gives CAISTEMNTEAFF.

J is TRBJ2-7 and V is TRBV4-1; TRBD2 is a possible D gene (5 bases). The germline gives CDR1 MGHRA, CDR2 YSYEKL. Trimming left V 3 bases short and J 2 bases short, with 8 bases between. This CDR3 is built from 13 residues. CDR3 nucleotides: TGCGCCAGCAGCCACGACGGGACCTACGAGCAGTACTTC. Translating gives CASSHDGTYEQYF.

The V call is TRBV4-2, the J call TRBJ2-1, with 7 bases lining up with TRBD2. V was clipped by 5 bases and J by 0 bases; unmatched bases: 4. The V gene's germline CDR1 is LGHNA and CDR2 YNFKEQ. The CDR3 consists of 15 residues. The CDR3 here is CASSFLADSYNEQFF. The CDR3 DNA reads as TGTGCCAGCAGCTTCCTAGCGGACTCCTACAATGAGCAGTTCTTC.

This chain's CDR3 is CASSYSQKGWNSPLHF. The DNA for the CDR3 is TGTGCCAGCAGTTACTCACAAAAGGGGTGGAATTCACCCCTCCACTTT. This chain connects TRBV6-5 to TRBJ1-6; D perhaps matches TRBD1 (5 bases). CDR1 MNHEY and CDR2 SVGAGI come from the germline V gene. The CDR3 runs 16 residues. The germline V and J ends were trimmed by 0 bases and 7 bases, with 13 bases remaining between them.

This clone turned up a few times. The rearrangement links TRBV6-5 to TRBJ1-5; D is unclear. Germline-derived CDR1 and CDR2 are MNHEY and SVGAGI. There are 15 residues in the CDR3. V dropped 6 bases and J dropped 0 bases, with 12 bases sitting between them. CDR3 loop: CASRIRTDSNQPQHF. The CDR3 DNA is TGTGCCAGCAGGATCCGGACGGATAGCAATCAGCCCCAGCATTTT.

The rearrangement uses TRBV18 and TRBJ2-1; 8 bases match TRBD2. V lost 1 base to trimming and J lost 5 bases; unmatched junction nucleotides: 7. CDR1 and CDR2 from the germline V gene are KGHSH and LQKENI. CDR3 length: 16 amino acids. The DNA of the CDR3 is TGTGCCAGCTCACCACAACAGGGACTAGTAGACAATGAGCAGTTCTTC. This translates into CASSPQQGLVDNEQFF.

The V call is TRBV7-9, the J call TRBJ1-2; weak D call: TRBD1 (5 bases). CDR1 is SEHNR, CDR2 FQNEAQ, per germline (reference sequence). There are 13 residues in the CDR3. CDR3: CATSHRQNYGYTF. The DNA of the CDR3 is TGTGCTACAAGCCATCGACAGAACTATGGCTACACCTTC.

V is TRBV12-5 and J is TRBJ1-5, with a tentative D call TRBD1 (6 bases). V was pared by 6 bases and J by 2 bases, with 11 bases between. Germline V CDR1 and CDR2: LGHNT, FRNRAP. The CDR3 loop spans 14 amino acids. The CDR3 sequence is CASGGQLGNQPQHF. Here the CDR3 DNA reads TGTGCTAGTGGGGGACAATTGGGCAATCAGCCCCAGCATTTT.

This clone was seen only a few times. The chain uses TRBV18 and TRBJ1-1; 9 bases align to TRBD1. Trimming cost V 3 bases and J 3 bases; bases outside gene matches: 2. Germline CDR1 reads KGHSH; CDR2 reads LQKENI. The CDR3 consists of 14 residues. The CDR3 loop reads CASSPGQGHTEAFF. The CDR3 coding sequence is TGTGCCAGCTCACCGGGACAGGGACACACTGAAGCTTTCTTT.

CDR3 in amino acids: CASRGALAVSSAQYF. In DNA form, the CDR3 reads TGCGCCAGCAGGGGGGCACTAGCGGTAAGCTCGGCCCAGTACTTC. The gene calls are TRBV5-1 and TRBJ2-5; 8 bases are a match to TRBD2. The V segment lost 5 bases and the J segment 9 bases; nucleotides outside the gene matches: 15. The CDR3 runs 15 residues. CDR1 is SGHRS, CDR2 YFSETQ, per germline.

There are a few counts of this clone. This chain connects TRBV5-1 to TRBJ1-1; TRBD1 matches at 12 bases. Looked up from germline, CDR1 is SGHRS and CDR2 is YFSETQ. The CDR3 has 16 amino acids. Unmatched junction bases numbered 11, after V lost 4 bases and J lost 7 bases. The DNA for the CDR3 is TGCGCCAGCAGCCTCTTGGGGGACAGGGGGCCTGGTGAAGCTTTCTTT. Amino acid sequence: CASSLLGDRGPGEAFF. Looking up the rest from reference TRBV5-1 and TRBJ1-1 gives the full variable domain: KAGVTQTPRYLIKTRGQQVTLSCSPISGHRSVSWYQQTPGQGLQFLFEYFSETQRNKGNFPGRFSGRQFSNSRSEMNVSTLELGDSALYLCASSLLGDRGPGEAFFGQGTRLTVV.

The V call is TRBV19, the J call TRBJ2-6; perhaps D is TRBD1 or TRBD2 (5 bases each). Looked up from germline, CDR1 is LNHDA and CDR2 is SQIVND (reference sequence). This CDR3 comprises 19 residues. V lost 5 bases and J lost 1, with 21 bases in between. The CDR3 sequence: CASSLRDGLKGSGANVLTF. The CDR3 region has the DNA TGTGCCAGTAGTCTCCGGGACGGCCTTAAAGGGTCTGGGGCCAACGTCCTGACTTTC. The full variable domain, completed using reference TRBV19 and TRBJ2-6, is DGGITQSPKYLFRKEGQNVTLSCEQNLNHDAMYWYRQDPGQGLRLIYYSQIVNDFQKGDIAEGYSVSREKKESFPLTVTSAQKNPTAFYLCASSLRDGLKGSGANVLTFGAGSRLTVL.

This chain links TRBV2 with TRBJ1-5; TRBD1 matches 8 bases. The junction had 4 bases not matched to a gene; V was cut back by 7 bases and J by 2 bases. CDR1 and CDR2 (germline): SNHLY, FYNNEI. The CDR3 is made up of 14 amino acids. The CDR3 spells CASTMDRGNQPQHF. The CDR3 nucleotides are TGTGCCAGCACTATGGACAGGGGCAATCAGCCCCAGCATTTT. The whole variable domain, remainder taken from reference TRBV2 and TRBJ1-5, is EPEVTQTPSHQVTQMGQEVILRCVPISNHLYFYWYRQILGQKVEFLVSFYNNEISEKSEIFDDQFSVERPDGSNFTLKIRSTKLEDSAMYFCASTMDRGNQPQHFGDGTRLSIL.

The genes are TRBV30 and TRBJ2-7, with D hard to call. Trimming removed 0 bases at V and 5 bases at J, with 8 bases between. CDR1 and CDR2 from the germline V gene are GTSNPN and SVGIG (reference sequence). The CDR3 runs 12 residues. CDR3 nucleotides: TGTGCCTGGAGTGTCGAAGGCGACGAGCAGTACTTC. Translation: CAWSVEGDEQYF.

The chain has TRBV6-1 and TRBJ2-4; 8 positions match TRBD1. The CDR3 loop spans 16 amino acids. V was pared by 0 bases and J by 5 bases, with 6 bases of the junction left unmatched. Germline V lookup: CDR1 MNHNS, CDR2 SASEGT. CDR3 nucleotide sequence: TGTGCCAGCAGTGAAGCTTTTCAGGGGGCCCAAAACATTCAGTACTTC. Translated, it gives CASSEAFQGAQNIQYF.

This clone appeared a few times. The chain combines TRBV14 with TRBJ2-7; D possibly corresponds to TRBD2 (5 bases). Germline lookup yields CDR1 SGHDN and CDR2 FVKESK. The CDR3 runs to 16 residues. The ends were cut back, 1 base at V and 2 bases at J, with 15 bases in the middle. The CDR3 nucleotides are TGTGCCAGCAGCCAAGCGTCTAGCCGGGTCCCCTACGAGCAGTACTTC. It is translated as CASSQASSRVPYEQYF.

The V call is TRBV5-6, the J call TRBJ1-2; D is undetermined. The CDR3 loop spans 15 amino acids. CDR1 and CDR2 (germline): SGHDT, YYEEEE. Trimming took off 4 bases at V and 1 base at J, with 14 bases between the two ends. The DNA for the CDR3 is TGTGCCAGCAGCCACCGCCGGACCCATAACTATGGCTACACCTTC. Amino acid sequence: CASSHRRTHNYGYTF.

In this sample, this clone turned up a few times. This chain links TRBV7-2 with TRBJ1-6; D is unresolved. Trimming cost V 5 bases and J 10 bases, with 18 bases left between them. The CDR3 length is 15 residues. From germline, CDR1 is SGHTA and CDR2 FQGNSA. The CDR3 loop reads CASSVQFDAVSPLHF. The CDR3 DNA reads TGTGCCAGCAGCGTACAATTTGATGCGGTCTCACCCCTCCACTTT.

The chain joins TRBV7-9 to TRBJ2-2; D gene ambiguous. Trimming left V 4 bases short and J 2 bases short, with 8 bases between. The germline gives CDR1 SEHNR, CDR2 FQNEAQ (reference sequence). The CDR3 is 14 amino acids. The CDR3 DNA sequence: TGTGCCAGCAGCTCCGTCAGAAACACCGGGGAGCTGTTTTTT. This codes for CASSSVRNTGELFF.

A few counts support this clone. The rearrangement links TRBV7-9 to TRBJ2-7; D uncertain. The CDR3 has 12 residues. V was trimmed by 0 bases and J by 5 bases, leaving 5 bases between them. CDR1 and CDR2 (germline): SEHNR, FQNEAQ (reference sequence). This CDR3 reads CASSLAYDEQYF. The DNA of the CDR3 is TGTGCCAGCAGCTTAGCGTACGACGAGCAGTACTTC. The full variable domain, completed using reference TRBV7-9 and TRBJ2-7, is DTGVSQNPRHKITKRGQNVTFRCDPISEHNRLYWYRQTLGQGPEFLTYFQNEAQLEKSRLLSDRFSAERPKGSFSTLEIQRTEQGDSAMYLCASSLAYDEQYFGPGTRLTVT.